The rows below give T cell receptor beta chains drawn from one sample of a study of blood T cells in healthy people across ages. TCRdb processed the 5' RACE reads anew with MiXCR; each CDR3 protein has one entry. The table has about 780,000 distinct CDR3 sequences, under 30% seen once. These data were likewise used in another study, on T cells of mothers and their children.

The sample comprised blood. Source of these receptors: a boy aged 10-17 years in good health. Both conserved end residues are part of each CDR3. D genes are given only for firm matches. Not every row has a clone size; where given, it reads once, few, many or a size class.

>13|NA|TRBV2|TRBJ1-2|TRBD1
CASRGQGYNGYTF
TGTGCCAGCAGGGGACAGGGGTACAATGGCTACACCTTC
>18|NA|TRBV4-1|TRBJ2-2|NA
CASSQEPLGWGTTGELFF
TGCGCCAGCAGCCAAGAACCTCTCGGGTGGGGGACCACCGGGGAGCTGTTTTTT
>17|NA|TRBV28|TRBJ2-3|TRBD2
CASRETLTSEITDTQYF
TGTGCCAGCAGAGAAACACTGACTAGCGAGATCACAGATACGCAGTATTTT
>11|many|TRBV12-3/TRBV12-4|TRBJ2-3|NA
CASSSRDTQYF
TGTGCCAGCAGCTCCCGAGATACGCAGTATTTT
>13|NA|TRBV14|TRBJ2-1|NA
CASSQVHYNEQFF
TGTGCCAGCAGCCAAGTACACTACAATGAGCAGTTCTTC
>11|few|TRBV29-1|TRBJ2-7|NA
CSVQRTYEQYF
TGCAGCGTTCAGAGGACCTACGAGCAGTACTTC
>15|NA|TRBV3-1|TRBJ2-5|TRBD1
CASSSRTGGQETQYF
TGTGCCAGCAGCTCCCGGACAGGCGGCCAAGAGACCCAGTACTTC
>16|NA|TRBV24-1|TRBJ2-1|NA
CATSGQDPGSYNEQFF
TGTGCCACCAGTGGGCAGGACCCAGGCTCCTACAATGAGCAGTTCTTC
>16|NA|TRBV7-9|TRBJ2-5|NA
CASSLAPTGLGETQYF
TGTGCCAGCAGCTTAGCCCCGACAGGTTTGGGGGAGACCCAGTACTTC
>18|NA|TRBV7-6|TRBJ1-6|NA
CASSLVGPEGLYNSPLHF
TGTGCCAGCAGCTTAGTCGGGCCCGAAGGACTTTATAATTCACCCCTCCACTTT
>14|few|TRBV30|TRBJ1-1|TRBD1
CAWREDRGHTEAFF
TGTGCCTGGAGGGAAGACAGGGGGCATACTGAAGCTTTCTTT
>15|NA|TRBV28|TRBJ2-2|NA
CASRRLEANTGELFF
TGTGCCAGCAGGCGGCTCGAGGCGAACACCGGGGAGCTGTTTTTT
>15|NA|TRBV13|TRBJ1-6|NA
CASNSRGPNNSPLHF
TGTGCCAGCAACTCACGGGGGCCCAATAATTCACCCCTCCACTTT
>15|few|TRBV12-3/TRBV12-4|TRBJ2-5|TRBD2
CASTSNSGGAETQYF
TGTGCCAGCACCTCCAACAGCGGGGGGGCTGAGACCCAGTACTTC
>18|few|TRBV11-2|TRBJ2-2|TRBD1
CASSLRDRDFQDTGELFF
TGTGCCAGCAGCTTGCGGGACAGGGACTTCCAGGACACCGGGGAGCTGTTTTTT